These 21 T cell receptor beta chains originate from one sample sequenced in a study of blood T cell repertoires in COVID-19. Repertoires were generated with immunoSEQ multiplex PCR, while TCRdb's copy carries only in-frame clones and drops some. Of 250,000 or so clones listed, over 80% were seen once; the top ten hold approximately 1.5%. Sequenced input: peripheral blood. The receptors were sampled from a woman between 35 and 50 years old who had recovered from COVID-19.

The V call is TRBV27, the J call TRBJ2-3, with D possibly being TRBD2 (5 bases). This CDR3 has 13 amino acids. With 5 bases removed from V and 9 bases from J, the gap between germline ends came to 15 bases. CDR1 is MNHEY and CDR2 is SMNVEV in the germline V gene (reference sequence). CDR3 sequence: CASSGVGGGTQYF. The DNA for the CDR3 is TGTGCCAGCAGTGGAGTAGGAGGAGGCACGCAGTATTTT.

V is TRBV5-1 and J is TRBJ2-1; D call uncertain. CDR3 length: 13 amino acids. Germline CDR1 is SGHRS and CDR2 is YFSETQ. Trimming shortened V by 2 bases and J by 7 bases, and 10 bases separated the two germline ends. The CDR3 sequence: CASSLRSGNEQFF. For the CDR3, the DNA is TGCGCCAGCAGCTTACGGTCCGGGAATGAGCAGTTCTTC.

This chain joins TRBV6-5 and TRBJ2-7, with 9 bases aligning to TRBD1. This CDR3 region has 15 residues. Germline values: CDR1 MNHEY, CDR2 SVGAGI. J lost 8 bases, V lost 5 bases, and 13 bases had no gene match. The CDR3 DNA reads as TGTGCCAGCAGTCCCTCCGGGACAGGGATTTACCAGCAGTACTTC. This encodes CASSPSGTGIYQQYF.

CDR3 in amino acids: CASNGQGRAYGYTF. The CDR3 bases are TGTGCCAGCAATGGACAGGGCCGGGCCTATGGCTACACCTTC. The chain is built from TRBV6-6 and TRBJ1-2, with 8 bases fitting TRBD1. The CDR3 is 14 residues long. CDR1 and CDR2 (germline): MNHNY, SVGAGI (reference sequence). V shed 7 bases and J 4 bases; nucleotides not matched to a gene: 8.

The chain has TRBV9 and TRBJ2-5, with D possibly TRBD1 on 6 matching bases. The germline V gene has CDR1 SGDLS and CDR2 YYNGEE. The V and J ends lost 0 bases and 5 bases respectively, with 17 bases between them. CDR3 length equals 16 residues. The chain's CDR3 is CASSVEDSVYQETQYF. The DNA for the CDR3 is TGTGCCAGCAGCGTAGAGGACAGCGTGTATCAGGAGACCCAGTACTTC.

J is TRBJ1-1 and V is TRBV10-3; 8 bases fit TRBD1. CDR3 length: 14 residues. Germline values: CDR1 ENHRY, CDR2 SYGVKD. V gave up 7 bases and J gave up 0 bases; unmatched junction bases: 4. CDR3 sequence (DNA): TGTGCCATCATGAGGGACAGGATGAACACTGAAGCTTTCTTT. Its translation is CAIMRDRMNTEAFF.

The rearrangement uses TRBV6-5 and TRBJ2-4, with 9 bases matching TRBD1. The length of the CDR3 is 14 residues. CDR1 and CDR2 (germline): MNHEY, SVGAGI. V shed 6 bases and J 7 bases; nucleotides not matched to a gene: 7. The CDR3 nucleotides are TGTGCCAGCAGATCGGGGACAGGGAGGAACATTCAGTACTTC. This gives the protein CASRSGTGRNIQYF.

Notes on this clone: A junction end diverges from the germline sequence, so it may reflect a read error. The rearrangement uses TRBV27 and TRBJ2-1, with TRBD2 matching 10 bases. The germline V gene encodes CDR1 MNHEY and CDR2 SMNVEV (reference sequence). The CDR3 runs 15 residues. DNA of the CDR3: TGTGCCAGCACTTTAGCGGGGGGAAACTACAATGAGCAGTTCTTC. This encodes CASTLAGGNYNEQFF.

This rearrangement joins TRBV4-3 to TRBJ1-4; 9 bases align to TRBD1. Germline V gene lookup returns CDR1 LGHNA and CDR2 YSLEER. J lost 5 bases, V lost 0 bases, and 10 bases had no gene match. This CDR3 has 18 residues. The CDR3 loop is CASSQDLQTGGPNEKLFF. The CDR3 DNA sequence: TGCGCCAGCAGCCAAGACCTCCAAACAGGGGGCCCAAATGAAAAACTGTTTTTT.

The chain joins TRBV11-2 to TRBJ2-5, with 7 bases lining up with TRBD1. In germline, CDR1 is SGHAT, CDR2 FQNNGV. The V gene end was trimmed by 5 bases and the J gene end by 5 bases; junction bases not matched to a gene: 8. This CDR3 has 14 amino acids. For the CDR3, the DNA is TGTGCCAGCAGCCCGCGGACAGGTCGGGAGACCCAGTACTTC. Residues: CASSPRTGRETQYF.

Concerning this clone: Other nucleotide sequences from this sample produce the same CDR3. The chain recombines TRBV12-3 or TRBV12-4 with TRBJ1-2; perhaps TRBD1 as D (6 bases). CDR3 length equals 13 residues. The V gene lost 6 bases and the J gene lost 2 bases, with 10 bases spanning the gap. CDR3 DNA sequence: TGTGCCAGCAGCCCCACAGGGAACTATGGCTACACCTTC. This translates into CASSPTGNYGYTF.

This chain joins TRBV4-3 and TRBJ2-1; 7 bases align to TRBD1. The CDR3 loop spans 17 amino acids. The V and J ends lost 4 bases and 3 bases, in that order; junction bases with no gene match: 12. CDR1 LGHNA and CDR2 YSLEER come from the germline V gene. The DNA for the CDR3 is TGCGCCAGCAGCCGGGCATCCGGGACAGCTGACTACAATGAGCAGTTCTTC. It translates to CASSRASGTADYNEQFF.

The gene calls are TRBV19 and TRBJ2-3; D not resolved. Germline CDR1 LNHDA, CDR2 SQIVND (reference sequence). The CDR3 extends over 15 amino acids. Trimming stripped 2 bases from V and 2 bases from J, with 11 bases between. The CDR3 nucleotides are TGTGCCAGTAGTATATATGCACAGTACACAGATACGCAGTATTTT. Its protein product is CASSIYAQYTDTQYF. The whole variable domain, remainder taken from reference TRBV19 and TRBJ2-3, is DGGITQSPKYLFRKEGQNVTLSCEQNLNHDAMYWYRQDPGQGLRLIYYSQIVNDFQKGDIAEGYSVSREKKESFPLTVTSAQKNPTAFYLCASSIYAQYTDTQYFGPGTRLTVL.

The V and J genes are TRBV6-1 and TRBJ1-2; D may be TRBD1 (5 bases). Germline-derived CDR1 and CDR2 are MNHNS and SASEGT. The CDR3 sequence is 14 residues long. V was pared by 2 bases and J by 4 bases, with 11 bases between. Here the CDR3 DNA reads TGTGCCAGCAGTGAATCACACAGGCCCTATGGCTACACCTTC. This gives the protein CASSESHRPYGYTF.

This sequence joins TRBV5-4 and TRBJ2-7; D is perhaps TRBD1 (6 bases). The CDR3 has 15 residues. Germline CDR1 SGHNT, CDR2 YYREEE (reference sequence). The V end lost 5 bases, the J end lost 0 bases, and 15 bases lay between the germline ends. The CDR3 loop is CASSRPGTSSYEQYF. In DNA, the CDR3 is TGTGCCAGCAGTAGACCCGGGACAAGCTCCTACGAGCAGTACTTC.

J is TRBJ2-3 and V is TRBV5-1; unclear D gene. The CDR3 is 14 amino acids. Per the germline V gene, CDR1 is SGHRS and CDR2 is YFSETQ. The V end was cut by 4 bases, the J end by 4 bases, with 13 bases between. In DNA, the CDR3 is TGCGCCAGCAGCCCTGTAAGAGGTGCAGATACGCAGTATTTT. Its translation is CASSPVRGADTQYF.

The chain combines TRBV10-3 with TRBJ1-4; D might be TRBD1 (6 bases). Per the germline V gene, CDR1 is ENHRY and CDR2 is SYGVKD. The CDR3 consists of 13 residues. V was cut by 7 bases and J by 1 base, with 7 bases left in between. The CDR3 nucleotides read TGTGCCATCAAGGGACAAACTAATGAAAAACTGTTTTTT. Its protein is CAIKGQTNEKLFF.

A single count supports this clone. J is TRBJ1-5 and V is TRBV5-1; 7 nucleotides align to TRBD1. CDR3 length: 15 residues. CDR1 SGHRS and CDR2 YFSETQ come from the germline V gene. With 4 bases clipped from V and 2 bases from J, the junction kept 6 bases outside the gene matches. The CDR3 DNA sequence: TGCGCCAGCAGCACCACAGGGGAACGCAATCAGCCCCAGCATTTT. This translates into CASSTTGERNQPQHF. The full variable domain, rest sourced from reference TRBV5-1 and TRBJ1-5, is KAGVTQTPRYLIKTRGQQVTLSCSPISGHRSVSWYQQTPGQGLQFLFEYFSETQRNKGNFPGRFSGRQFSNSRSEMNVSTLELGDSALYLCASSTTGERNQPQHFGDGTRLSIL.

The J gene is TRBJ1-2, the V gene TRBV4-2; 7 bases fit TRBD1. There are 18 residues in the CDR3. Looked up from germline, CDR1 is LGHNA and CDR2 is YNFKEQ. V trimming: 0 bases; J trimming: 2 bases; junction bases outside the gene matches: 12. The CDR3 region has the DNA TGTGCCAGCAGCCAAGATCTTACAGGGGTTATAGGGAACTATGGCTACACCTTC. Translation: CASSQDLTGVIGNYGYTF.

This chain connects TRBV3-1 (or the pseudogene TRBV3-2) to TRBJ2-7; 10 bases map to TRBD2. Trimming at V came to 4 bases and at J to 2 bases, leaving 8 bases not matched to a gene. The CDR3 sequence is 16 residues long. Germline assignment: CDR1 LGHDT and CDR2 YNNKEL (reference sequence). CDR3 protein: CASSRRGTSATYEQYF. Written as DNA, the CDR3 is TGTGCCAGCAGCCGAAGAGGGACTAGCGCCACCTACGAGCAGTACTTC.

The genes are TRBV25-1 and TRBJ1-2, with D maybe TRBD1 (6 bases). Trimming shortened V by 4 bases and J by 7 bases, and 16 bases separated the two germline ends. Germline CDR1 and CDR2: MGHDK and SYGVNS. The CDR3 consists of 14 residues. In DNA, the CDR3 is TGTGCCAGCAGTGGGGGGGGCCCCGTGAGTGGCTACACCTTC. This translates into CASSGGGPVSGYTF.